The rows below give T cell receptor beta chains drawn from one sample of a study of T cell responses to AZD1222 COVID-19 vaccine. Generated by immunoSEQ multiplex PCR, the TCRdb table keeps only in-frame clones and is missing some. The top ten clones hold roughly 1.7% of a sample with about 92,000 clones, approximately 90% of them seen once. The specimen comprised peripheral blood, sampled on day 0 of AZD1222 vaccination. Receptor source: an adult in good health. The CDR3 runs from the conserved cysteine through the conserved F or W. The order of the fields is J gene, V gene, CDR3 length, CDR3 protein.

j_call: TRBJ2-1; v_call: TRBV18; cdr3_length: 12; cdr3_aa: CASSPLFNEQFF
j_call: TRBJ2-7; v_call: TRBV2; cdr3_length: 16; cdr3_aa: CASSTHRDRVDYEQYF
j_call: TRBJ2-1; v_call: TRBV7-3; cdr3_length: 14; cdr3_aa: CASSQGGAYNEQFF
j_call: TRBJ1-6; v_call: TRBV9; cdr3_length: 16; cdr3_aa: CASSVLPGPQGSPLHF
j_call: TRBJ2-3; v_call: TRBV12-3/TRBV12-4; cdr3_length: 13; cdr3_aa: CASRETGAGTQYF
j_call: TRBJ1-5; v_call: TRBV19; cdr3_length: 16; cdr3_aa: CASSRTTGASNQPQHF
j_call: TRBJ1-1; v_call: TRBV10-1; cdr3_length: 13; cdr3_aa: CASKKTGNTEAFF
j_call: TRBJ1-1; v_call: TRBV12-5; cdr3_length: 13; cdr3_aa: CASGYRGSTEAFF
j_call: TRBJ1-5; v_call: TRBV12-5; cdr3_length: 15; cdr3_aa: CASGLDTGERQPQHF
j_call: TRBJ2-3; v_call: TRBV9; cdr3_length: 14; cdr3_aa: CASSVDSGGITQYF
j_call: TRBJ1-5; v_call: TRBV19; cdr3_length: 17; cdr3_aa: CASSPAQGATGNQPQHF
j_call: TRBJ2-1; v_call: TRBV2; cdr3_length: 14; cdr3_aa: CASRRDRTYNEQFF
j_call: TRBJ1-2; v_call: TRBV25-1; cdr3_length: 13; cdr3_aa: CACHRGLGDGYTF
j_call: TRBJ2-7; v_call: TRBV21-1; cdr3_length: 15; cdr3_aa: CASSIPGQGSYEQYF
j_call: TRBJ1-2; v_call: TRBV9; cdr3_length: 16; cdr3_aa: CASSPTDRGLPRGYTF
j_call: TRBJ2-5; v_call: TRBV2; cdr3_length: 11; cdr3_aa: CASSAQETQYF
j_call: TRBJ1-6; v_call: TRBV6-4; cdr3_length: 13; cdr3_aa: CASSADRDSPLHF
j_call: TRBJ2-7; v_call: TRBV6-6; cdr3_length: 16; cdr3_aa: CASSPRAGQGIYEQYF
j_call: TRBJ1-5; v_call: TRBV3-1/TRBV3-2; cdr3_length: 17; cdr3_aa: CASSQPTGVYSNQPQHF
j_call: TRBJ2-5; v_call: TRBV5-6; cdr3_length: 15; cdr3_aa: CASSLVAGPWETQYF
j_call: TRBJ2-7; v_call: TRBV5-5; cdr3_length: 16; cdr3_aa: CASSLGRPAEGFEQYF
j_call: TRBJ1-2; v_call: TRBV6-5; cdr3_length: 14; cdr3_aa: CASSYRTGVYGYTF
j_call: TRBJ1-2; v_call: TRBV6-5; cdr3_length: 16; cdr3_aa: CASSYYGDYVISGYTF
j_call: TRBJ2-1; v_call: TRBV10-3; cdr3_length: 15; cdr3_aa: CAISEIAGRQNEQFF
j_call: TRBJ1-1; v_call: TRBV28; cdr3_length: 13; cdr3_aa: CASSFQGAPEAFF
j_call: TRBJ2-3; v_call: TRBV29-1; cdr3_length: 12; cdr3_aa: CSVEGDTYTQYF
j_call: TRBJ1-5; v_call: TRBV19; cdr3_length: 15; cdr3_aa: CASSVNRGGDQPQHF
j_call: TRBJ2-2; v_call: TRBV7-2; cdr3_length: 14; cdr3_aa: CASSLPSANGELFF
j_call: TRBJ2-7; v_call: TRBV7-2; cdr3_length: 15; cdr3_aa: CASSLELAGDYEQYF
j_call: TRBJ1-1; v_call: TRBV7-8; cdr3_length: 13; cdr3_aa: CASSPPRVTEAFF
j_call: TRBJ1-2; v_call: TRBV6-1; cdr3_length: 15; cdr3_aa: CASSEGLGFRFGYTF
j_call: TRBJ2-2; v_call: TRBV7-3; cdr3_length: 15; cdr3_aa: CASSENRGATGELFF
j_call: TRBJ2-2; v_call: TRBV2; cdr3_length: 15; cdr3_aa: CASRGGQGVSGELFF
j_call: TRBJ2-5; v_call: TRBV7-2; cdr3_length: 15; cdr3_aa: CASSALGGPQETQYF
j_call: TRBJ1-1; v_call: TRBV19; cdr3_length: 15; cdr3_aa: CASSIFRGLNTEAFF
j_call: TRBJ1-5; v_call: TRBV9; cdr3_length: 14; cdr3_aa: CASSDGQGYQPQHF
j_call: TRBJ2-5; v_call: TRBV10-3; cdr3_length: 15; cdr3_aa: CAINSHPGASETQYF
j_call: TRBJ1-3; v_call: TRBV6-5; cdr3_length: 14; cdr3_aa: CASSRLSSGNTIYF
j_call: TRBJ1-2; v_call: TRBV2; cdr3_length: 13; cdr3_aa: CASRPGTNYGYTF
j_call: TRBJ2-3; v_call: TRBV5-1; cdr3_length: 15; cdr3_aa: CASSLVRRGSDTQYF
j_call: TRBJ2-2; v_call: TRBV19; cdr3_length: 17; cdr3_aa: CASSFRDREKIAGELFF
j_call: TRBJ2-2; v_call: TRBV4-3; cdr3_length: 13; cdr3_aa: CASSQLNTGELFF
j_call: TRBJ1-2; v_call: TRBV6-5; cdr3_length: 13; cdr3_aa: CASSYQGNYGYTF
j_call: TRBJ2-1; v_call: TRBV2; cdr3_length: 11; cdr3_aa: CASKGDREQFF
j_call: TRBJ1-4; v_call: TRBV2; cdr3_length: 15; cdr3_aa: CASSEAGASNEKLFF
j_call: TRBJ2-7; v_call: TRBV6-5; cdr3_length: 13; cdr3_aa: CASSYRVEYEQYF
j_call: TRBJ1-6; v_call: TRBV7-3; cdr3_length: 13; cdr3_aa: CASSLNGNSPLHF
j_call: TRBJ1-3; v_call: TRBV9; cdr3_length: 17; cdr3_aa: CASSVAPGGMSGNTIYF
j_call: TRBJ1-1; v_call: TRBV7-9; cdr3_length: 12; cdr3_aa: CASSRSGTKAFF
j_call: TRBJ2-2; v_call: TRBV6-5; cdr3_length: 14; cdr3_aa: CASSWDRDTGELFF
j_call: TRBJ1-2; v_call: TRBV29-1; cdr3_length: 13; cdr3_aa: CSVGTPANYGYTF
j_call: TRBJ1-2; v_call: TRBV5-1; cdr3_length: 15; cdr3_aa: CASSLAGTGGAGYTF
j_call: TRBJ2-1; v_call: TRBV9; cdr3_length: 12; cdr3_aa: CASSMTGREQFF
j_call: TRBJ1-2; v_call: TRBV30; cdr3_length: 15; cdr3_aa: CAWTFRGPANYGYTF
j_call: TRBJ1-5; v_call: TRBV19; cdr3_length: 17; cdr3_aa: CASSMRQDFYSNQPQHF
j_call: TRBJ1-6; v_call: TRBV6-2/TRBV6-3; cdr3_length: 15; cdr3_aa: CASSYPGTANSPLHF
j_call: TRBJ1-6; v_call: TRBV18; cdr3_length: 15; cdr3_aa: CASSPGGTNNSPLHF
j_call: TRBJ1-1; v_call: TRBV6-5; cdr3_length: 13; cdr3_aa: CASSYDRDTEAFF
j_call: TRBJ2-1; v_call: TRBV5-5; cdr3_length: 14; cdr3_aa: CASSLTFSRNEQFF
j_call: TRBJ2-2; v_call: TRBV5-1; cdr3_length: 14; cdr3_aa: CASSLVVLTGELFF